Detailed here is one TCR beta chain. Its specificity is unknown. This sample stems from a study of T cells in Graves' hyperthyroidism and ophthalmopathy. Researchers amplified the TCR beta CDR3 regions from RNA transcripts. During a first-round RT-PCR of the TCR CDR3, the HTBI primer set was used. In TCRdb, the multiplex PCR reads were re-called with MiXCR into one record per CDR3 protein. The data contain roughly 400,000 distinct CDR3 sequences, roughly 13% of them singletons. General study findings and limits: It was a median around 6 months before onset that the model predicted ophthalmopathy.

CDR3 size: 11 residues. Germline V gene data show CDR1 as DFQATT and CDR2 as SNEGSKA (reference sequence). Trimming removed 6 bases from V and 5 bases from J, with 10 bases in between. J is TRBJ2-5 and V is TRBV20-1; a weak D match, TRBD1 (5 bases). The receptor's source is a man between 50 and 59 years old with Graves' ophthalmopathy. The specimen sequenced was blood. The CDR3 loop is CSAIQVETQYF. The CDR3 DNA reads TGCAGTGCCATACAGGTGGAGACCCAGTACTTC.